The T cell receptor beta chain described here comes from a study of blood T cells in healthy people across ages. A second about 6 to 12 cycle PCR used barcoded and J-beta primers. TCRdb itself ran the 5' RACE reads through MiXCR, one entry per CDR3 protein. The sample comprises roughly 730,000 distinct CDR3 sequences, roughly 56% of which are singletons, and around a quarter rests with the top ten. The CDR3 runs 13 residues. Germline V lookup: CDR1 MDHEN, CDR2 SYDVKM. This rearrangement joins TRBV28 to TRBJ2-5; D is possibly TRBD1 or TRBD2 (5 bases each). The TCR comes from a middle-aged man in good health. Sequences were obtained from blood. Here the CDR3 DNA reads TGTGTATCGCGAGGGGAAATAGTCAATGAGCAGTACTTC. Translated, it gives CVSRGEIVNEQYF.